Ten or more counts support the clone carrying this T cell receptor (beta chain). Antigen specificity is unknown. This entry belongs to a study of prognosis after radiotherapy for stage I lung cancer. Overall study context: Participants consisted of stage I non-small cell lung cancer patients, who were enrolled between April 2018 and early 2019.

The genomic DNA TCR beta CDR3 region underwent two rounds of multiplex PCR. Initially, in first-round PCR, primers specific to each TRBV and TRBJ gene were used. One entry per CDR3 protein results from TCRdb running MiXCR on the multiplex PCR reads. The sample shows approximately 17,000 distinct CDR3 sequences, about 47% of them seen only once. Study-wide results and limits: Following stereotactic body radiation therapy, patients who went on to develop distant metastases had lower Shannon entropy.

CDR1 and CDR2 from the germline V gene are DFQATT and SNEGSKA (reference sequence). There are 12 residues in the CDR3. The V segment lost 6 bases and the J segment 4 bases; nucleotides outside the gene matches: 4. This receptor was obtained from a donor aged 50 or older with non-small cell lung cancer. The chain carries TRBV20-1 and TRBJ1-1, with 8 bases fitting TRBD1. The sample in question was PBMCs, obtained before or after stereotactic body radiation therapy (not recorded which). This chain's CDR3 is CSARGPGTEAFF. DNA of the CDR3: TGCAGTGCCAGGGGGCCAGGCACTGAAGCTTTCTTT.